The 2 T cell receptor beta chains listed next were all sequenced from one sample in a study of identical twins (dated by TCRdb to about 2016). Libraries were prepared through 5' RACE. Instrument used: Illumina HiSeq 2000. TCRdb reprocessed the public reads (quality trimming at Q25 with fastp, clone calling with MiXCR) and kept in-frame beta chains. CDR3 protein duplicates are merged, each entry listing the most common genes and DNA. In all, the sample holds 600,000 to 700,000 distinct CDR3 sequences, and 21% of those were seen once. The ten largest clonotypes hold roughly 4.3% of the sample. This same sample was also taken into another study, of T cells expressing NK-cell markers.

What was sequenced was PBMCs. These receptors originate from a woman between 18 and 29 years old in good health.

On this clonotype: A read error may explain this, as a much larger clone is one base away. For the CDR3, the DNA is TGTGCCTGCAGCCGGGAGGTCTCAGGGCGGGAGACCCAGTACTTC. The encoded protein is CACSREVSGRETQYF. The chain employs TRBV3-1 and TRBJ2-5; 7 bases match TRBD2. This CDR3 contains 15 residues. Germline CDR1 reads LGHDT; CDR2 reads YNNKEL (reference sequence).

This clonotype appeared a few times. DNA for the CDR3: TGTGCCAGCACCCTAGACAGGCTGAACACCGGGGAGCTGTTTTTT. Translating gives CASTLDRLNTGELFF. The chain uses TRBV9 and TRBJ2-2, with a tentative D call TRBD1 (6 bases). V was shortened by 6 bases and J by 1 base, with 13 bases between the two germline ends. The CDR3 is 15 residues long. The germline CDR1 and CDR2 sequences are SGDLS and YYNGEE.